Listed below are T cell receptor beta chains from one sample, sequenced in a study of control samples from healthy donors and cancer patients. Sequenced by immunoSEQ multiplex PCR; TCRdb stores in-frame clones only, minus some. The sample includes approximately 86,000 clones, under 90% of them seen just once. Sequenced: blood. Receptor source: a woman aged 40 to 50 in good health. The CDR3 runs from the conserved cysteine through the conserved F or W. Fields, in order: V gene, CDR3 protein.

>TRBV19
CASSPRQGNEKLFF
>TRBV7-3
CASSQDSYNEQFF
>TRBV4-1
CASSPYTRGTGELFF
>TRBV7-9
CASSPGGAIRATEAFF
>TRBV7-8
CASSLTGIFTEAFF
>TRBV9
CASSVEGRRNTEAFF
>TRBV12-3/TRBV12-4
CASSQNTDDYTF
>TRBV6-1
CASSDTTWDEQYF
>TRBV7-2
CASSPWGAGAQETQYF
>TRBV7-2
CASSTPGDRITDTQYF
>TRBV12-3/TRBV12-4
CASSLDGTYGYTF
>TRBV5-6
CASSLRGGTNYGYTF
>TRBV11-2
CASSHNPGLGTDTQYF
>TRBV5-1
CASSTGAAGELFF
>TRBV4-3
CASSQGSSASYEQYF
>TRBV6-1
CASSEEGFFGYTF
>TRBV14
CASSQDPGSSYNEQFF
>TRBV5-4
CASSRGLAGVSYNEQFF
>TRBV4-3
CASSQEYGRKNTEAFF